The 12 T cell receptor beta chains in this list originate from one sample, sequenced in a study of blood T cells in healthy people across ages. A second PCR, run for roughly 7 to 11 cycles, used a sample-barcoded 5' primer plus a J-beta primer mix. TCRdb reprocessed the 5' RACE reads with MiXCR, giving one entry per CDR3 protein. Of about 840,000 distinct CDR3 sequences in the sample, roughly 28% were seen once. These data also formed part of another study, on T cells of mothers and their children.

What was sequenced was blood. The receptors shown here come from a middle-aged woman in good health.

This clonotype was found a few times. V and J are TRBV5-1 and TRBJ2-3, with TRBD1 as a possible D gene (5 bases). This CDR3 region has 16 residues. Looked up from germline, CDR1 is SGHRS and CDR2 is YFSETQ. The germline V and J ends were trimmed by 0 bases and 1 base, with 12 bases remaining between them. CDR3 bases: TGCGCCAGCAGCTTGGAGTTTGACAGACGCACAGATACGCAGTATTTT. This sequence encodes CASSLEFDRRTDTQYF.

This clonotype has just a few counts. The chain carries TRBV6-7 and TRBJ1-2, with a possible D match to TRBD1 (6 bases). TRBV6-7 is noted as an ORF with a role that remains uncertain. The CDR3 covers 14 residues. V was cut by 11 bases and J by 3 bases, with 19 bases left in between. CDR3 in amino acids: CACRSGAWDYGYTF. Here the CDR3 DNA reads TGTGCCTGCCGTTCAGGGGCCTGGGACTATGGCTACACCTTC.

Only one count was recorded for this clonotype. A much larger clone lies a single base off, so this may be a read error. This chain uses TRBV29-1 with TRBJ2-3; D tentatively reads TRBD1 or TRBD2 (6 bases each). V was cut by 5 bases and J by 4 bases, with 19 bases left in between. CDR1 is SQVTM and CDR2 is ANQGSEA in the germline V gene. The CDR3 consists of 15 residues. As DNA, the CDR3 is TGCAGCGTTAATGGGGGGCTACTAGTCGCAGATACGCAGTATTTT. This encodes CSVNGGLLVADTQYF.

The V call is TRBV18, the J call TRBJ2-4; 11 positions match TRBD1. Matching the DNA end better, TRBJ2-5 makes the J call doubtful. This CDR3 has 15 amino acids. Germline CDR1 and CDR2: KGHSH and LQKENI. CDR3 in DNA: TGTGCCAGCTCAGTCCGGGACAGGGGGTCTGAGACCCAGTACTTC. This sequence encodes CASSVRDRGSETQYF.

This clonotype was recorded many times. The CDR3 spells CSARTSSYNEQFF. The CDR3 DNA reads as TGCAGCGCCAGGACTAGCTCCTACAATGAGCAGTTCTTC. This chain links TRBV29-1 with TRBJ2-1; 7 nucleotides match TRBD2. The CDR3 length is 13 residues. CDR1 is SQVTM, CDR2 ANQGSEA, per germline. J gave up 0 bases and V 7 bases, and 3 bases lay outside the gene matches.

A word on this clonotype: Given a much more abundant clone one base away, this may be a read error. The chain employs TRBV4-3 and TRBJ2-1; 10 bases fit TRBD1. Germline loops: CDR1 LGHNA, CDR2 YSLEER. J was trimmed by 7 bases and V by 1 base; bases with no gene match: 7. The CDR3 runs to 16 residues. CDR3 loop: CASSQGRTGGWNEQFF. The DNA for the CDR3 is TGCGCCAGCAGCCAAGGACGGACAGGGGGATGGAATGAGCAGTTCTTC.

This clonotype was counted between two and nine times. The chain has TRBV28 and TRBJ1-2; 12 nucleotides line up with TRBD1. This CDR3 has 18 amino acids. Germline lookup yields CDR1 MDHEN and CDR2 SYDVKM. The V segment lost 3 bases and the J segment 5 bases; nucleotides outside the gene matches: 13. The CDR3 reads CASSFAGQGALTDYGYTF. The CDR3 coding sequence is TGTGCCAGCAGTTTCGCGGGACAGGGGGCGCTTACGGATTATGGCTACACCTTC.

The V and J genes are TRBV28 and TRBJ2-5, with a tentative D call TRBD1 (5 bases). The CDR3 length is 15 residues. The germline V and J ends were trimmed by 5 bases and 7 bases, with 20 bases remaining between them. Germline V gene lookup returns CDR1 MDHEN and CDR2 SYDVKM. In nucleotides, the CDR3 is TGTGCCAGCAGTCGTCAGGGTTTTTTATCAGGGACCCAGTACTTC. Protein: CASSRQGFLSGTQYF. Using reference TRBV28 and TRBJ2-5 for the parts outside the CDR3, the full variable domain is DVKVTQSSRYLVKRTGEKVFLECVQDMDHENMFWYRQDPGLGLRLIYFSYDVKMKEKGDIPEGYSVSREKKERFSLILESASTNQTSMYLCASSRQGFLSGTQYFGPGTRLLVL.

This clonotype appeared many times. The CDR3 sequence: CASRQGSDTQYF. The CDR3 DNA is TGTGCCAGCAGACAGGGATCAGATACGCAGTATTTT. This rearrangement joins TRBV2 to TRBJ2-3; perhaps TRBD1 as D (6 bases). Trimming cost V 6 bases and J 4 bases, with 8 bases left between them. The CDR3 runs 12 residues. Germline loops: CDR1 SNHLY, CDR2 FYNNEI.

This clonotype was detected many times. CDR3: CASSSDRVGSPLHF. CDR3 DNA: TGCGCCAGCAGCAGCGACAGGGTTGGGTCACCCCTCCACTTT. V is TRBV5-1 and J is TRBJ1-6; 7 bases map to TRBD1. Germline loops: CDR1 SGHRS, CDR2 YFSETQ. The CDR3 is 14 amino acids. V trimming: 4 bases; J trimming: 10 bases; junction bases outside the gene matches: 8.

The chain employs TRBV20-1 and TRBJ2-4; 8 bases map to TRBD2. This CDR3 region has 16 residues. Per germline, CDR1 DFQATT and CDR2 SNEGSKA (reference sequence). V shed 3 bases and J 4 bases; nucleotides not matched to a gene: 11. The DNA for the CDR3 is TGCAGTGCTAGTGGGGGGAGCGGGGGAGGAAAAAACATTCAGTACTTC. Translating it yields CSASGGSGGGKNIQYF.

This clonotype was seen more than once but under ten times. The chain employs TRBV3-1 and TRBJ2-1, with no clear D. V was trimmed by 4 bases and J by 10 bases, leaving 11 bases between them. Germline values: CDR1 LGHDT, CDR2 YNNKEL (reference sequence). The CDR3 sequence is 12 residues long. The CDR3 sequence: CASSRQNLEQFF. The DNA for the CDR3 is TGTGCCAGCAGCCGCCAGAACCTAGAGCAGTTCTTC.